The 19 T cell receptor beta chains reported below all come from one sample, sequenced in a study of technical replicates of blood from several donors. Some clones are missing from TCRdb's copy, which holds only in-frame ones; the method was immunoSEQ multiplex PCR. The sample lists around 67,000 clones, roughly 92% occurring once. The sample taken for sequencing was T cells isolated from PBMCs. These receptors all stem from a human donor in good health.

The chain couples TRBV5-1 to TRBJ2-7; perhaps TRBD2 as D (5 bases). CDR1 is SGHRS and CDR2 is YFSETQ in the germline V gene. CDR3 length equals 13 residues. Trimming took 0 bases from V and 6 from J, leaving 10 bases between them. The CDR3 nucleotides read TGCGCCAGCAGCTTGGGTTCTAGCACCGAGCAGTACTTC. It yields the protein CASSLGSSTEQYF.

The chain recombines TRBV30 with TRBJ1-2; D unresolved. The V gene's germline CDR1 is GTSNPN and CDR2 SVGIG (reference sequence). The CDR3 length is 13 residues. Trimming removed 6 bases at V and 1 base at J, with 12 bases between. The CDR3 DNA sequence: TGTGCCTGCCTCCCGAGGAATAACTATGGCTACACCTTC. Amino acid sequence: CACLPRNNYGYTF.

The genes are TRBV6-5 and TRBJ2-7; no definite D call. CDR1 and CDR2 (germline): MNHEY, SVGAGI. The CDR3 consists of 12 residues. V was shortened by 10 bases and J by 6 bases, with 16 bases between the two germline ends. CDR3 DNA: TGTGCCACGAGTCCAGGTACTGGCGAGCAGTACTTC. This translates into CATSPGTGEQYF.

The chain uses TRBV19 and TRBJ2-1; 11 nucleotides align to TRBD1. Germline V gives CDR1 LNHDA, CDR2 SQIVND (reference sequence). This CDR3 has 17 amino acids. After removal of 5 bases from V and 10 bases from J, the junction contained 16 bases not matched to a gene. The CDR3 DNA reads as TGTGCCAGTAGTGAGAGGACAGGGGGCTCCATAGGAGACGAGCAGTTCTTC. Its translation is CASSERTGGSIGDEQFF.

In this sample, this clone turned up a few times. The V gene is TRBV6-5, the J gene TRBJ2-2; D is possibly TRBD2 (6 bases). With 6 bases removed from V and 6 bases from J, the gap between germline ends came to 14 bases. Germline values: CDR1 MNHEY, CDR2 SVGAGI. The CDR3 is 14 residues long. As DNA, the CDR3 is TGTGCCAGCAGGAGGGACTCCTTGTCCGGGGAGCTGTTTTTT. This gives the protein CASRRDSLSGELFF.

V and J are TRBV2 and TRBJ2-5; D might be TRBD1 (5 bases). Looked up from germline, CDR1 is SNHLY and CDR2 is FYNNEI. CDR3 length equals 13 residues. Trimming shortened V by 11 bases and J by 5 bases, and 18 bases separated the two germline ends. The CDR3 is CAGRTLTRETQYF. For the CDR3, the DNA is TGTGCCGGACGGACACTAACCCGGGAGACCCAGTACTTC.

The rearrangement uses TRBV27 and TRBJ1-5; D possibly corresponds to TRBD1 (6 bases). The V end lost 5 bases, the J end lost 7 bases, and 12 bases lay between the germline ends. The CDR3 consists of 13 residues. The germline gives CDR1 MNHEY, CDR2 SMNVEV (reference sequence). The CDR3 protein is CASSATGLQPQHF. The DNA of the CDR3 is TGTGCCAGCAGTGCCACAGGGCTCCAGCCCCAGCATTTT.

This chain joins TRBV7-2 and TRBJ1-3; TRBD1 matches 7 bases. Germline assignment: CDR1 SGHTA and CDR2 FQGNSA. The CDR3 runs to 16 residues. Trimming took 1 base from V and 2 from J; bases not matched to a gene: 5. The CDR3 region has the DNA TGTGCCAGCAGCTTAGTAGTGACAGGGACTGGAAACACCATATATTTT. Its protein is CASSLVVTGTGNTIYF.

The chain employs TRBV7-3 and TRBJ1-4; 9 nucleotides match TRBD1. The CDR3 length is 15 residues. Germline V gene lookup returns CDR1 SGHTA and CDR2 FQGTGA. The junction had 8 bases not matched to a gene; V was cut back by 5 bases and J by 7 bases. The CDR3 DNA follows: TGTGCCAGCAGCCCTACAGGGGGCGCGGGTGAAAAACTGTTTTTT. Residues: CASSPTGGAGEKLFF.

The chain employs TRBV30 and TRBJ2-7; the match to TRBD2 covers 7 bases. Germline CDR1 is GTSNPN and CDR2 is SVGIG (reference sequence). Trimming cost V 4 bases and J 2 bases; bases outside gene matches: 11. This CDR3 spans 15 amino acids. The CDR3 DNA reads TGTGCCTGGAACCGTCTAGCGGAACGACCCTACGAGCAGTACTTC. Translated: CAWNRLAERPYEQYF.

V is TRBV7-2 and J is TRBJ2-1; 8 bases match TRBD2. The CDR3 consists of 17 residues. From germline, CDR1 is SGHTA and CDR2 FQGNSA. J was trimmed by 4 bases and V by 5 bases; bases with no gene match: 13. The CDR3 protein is CASSPGRGVAGYNEQFF. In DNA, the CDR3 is TGTGCCAGCAGCCCGGGCAGAGGGGTAGCGGGGTACAATGAGCAGTTCTTC.

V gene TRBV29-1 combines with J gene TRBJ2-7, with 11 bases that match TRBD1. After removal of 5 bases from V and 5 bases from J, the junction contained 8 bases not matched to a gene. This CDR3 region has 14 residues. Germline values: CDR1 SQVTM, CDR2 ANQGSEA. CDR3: CSVNSGTGGNEQYF. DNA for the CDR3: TGCAGCGTTAATTCCGGGACAGGGGGAAACGAGCAGTACTTC.

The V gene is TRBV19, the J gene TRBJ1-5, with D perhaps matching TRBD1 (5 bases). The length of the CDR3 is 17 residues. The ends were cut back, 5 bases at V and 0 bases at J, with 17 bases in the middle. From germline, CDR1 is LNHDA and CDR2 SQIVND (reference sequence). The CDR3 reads CASSPSEDTYSNQPQHF. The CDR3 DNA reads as TGTGCCAGTAGTCCCTCCGAGGACACATATAGCAATCAGCCCCAGCATTTT.

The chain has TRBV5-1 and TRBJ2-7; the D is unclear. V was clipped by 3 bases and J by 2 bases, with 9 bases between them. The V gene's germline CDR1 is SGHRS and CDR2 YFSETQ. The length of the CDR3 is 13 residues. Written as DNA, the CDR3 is TGCGCCAGCAGCTCGAATAGCCCCTACGAGCAGTACTTC. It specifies CASSSNSPYEQYF.

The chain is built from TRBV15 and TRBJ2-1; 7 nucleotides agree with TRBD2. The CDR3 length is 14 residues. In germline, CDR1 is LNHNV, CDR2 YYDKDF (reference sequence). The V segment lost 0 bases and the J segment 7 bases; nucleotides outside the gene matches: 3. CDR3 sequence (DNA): TGTGCCACCAGCAGAGAGGGACTACTTAATGAGCAGTTCTTC. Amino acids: CATSREGLLNEQFF. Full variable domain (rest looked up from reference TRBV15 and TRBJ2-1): DAMVIQNPRYQVTQFGKPVTLSCSQTLNHNVMYWYQQKSSQAPKLLFHYYDKDFNNEADTPDNFQSRRPNTSFCFLDIRSPGLGDTAMYLCATSREGLLNEQFFGPGTRLTVL.

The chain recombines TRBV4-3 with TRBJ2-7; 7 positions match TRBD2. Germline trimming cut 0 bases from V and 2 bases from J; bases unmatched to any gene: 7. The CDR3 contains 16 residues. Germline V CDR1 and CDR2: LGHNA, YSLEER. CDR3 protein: CASSQDGGVGAYEQYF. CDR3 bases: TGCGCCAGCAGCCAAGATGGGGGGGTCGGCGCCTACGAGCAGTACTTC.

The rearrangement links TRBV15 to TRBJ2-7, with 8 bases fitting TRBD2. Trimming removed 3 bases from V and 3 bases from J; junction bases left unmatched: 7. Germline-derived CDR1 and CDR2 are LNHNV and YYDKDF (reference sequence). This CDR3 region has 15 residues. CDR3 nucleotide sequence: TGTGCCACCAGCAGCAATAAGCGGGAGATCTACGAGCAGTACTTC. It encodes CATSSNKREIYEQYF.

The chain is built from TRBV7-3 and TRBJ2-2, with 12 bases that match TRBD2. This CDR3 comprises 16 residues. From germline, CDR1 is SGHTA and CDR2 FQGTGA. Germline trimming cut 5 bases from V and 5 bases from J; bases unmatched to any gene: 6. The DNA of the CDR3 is TGTGCCAGCAGCCTGGGACTAGCGGGCGGGACCGGGGAGCTGTTTTTT. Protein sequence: CASSLGLAGGTGELFF.

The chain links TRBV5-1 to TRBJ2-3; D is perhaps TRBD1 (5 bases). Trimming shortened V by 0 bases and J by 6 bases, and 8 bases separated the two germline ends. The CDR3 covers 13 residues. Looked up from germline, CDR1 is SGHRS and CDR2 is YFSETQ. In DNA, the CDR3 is TGCGCCAGCAGCTTGGCAGGGAAGGATACGCAGTATTTT. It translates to CASSLAGKDTQYF.